What follows describes a single T cell receptor (beta chain). The protocol was immunoSEQ multiplex PCR, while the TCRdb copy is restricted to in-frame clones and leaves out a portion. The sample records some 56,000 clones, over 75% being singletons. These data are taken from a study of T cell responses to AZD1222 COVID-19 vaccine. Germline CDR1 and CDR2: SGHRS and YFSETQ. V dropped 4 bases and J dropped 5 bases, with 16 bases sitting between them. The CDR3 sequence is 14 residues long. The TCR originated in an adult in good health. The sample consisted of peripheral blood, taken on day 0 of AZD1222 vaccination. This sequence joins TRBV5-1 and TRBJ2-7; D gene unclear. CDR3 bases: TGCGCCAGCAGCCGTAAAGGGTTTAGGGACGAGCAGTACTTC. As protein: CASSRKGFRDEQYF.